This T cell receptor beta chain was sequenced for a study of T cell repertoires in cytomegalovirus infection. CDR1 and CDR2 (germline): MNHEY, SVGAGI. Trimming cost V 0 bases and J 0 bases, with 6 bases left between them. CDR3 size: 15 residues. The table lists this clonotype with a few counts. Via MiXCR, TCRdb re-called the reads, giving one row per CDR3 protein. The sample lists about 490,000 distinct CDR3 sequences; around 27% were seen once. The V gene is TRBV6-5, the J gene TRBJ1-5; no clear D. The sequenced sample was PBMCs. The clonotype was recovered from a human donor in good health (CMV status not recorded). Some clones in this sample may be carry-over from other donors' samples. The CDR3 loop is CASSYSKFSNQPQHF. The CDR3 DNA is TGTGCCAGCAGTTACTCGAAGTTTAGCAATCAGCCCCAGCATTTT.